The 9 T cell receptor beta chains below were found in one sample sequenced in a study of glioma-infiltrating T cells after dendritic cell vaccination. Clones were read by immunoSEQ multiplex PCR, and TCRdb kept only the in-frame ones, dropping some. The sample records 85,000 to 95,000 clones, approximately 84% being singletons. This material consisted of blood, taken before dendritic cell vaccination. The receptors stem from a human donor with glioblastoma.

This chain's CDR3 is CATSRERAGEYNEQFF. Written as DNA, the CDR3 is TGTGCCACCAGCAGAGAAAGAGCGGGAGAATACAATGAGCAGTTCTTC. The chain carries TRBV15 and TRBJ2-1; 8 positions agree with TRBD2. CDR1 and CDR2 (germline): LNHNV, YYDKDF (reference sequence). V lost 0 bases to trimming and J lost 4 bases; unmatched junction nucleotides: 5. The CDR3 is made up of 16 amino acids.

V gene TRBV18 combines with J gene TRBJ1-1; TRBD1 is a possible D gene (5 bases). The CDR3 runs 17 residues. Germline V gene sequence: CDR1 KGHSH, CDR2 LQKENI. Trimming removed 3 bases from V and 5 bases from J, with 22 bases in between. The CDR3 loop is CASSPYWAQRGKTEAFF. CDR3 in DNA: TGTGCCAGCTCACCCTATTGGGCCCAGCGGGGGAAAACTGAAGCTTTCTTT.

The chain is built from TRBV7-9 and TRBJ1-2; the D is unclear. Trimming pared 4 bases from V and 7 bases from J, leaving 19 bases between. CDR3 length: 15 amino acids. The germline CDR1 and CDR2 sequences are SEHNR and FQNEAQ (reference sequence). Here the CDR3 reads CASSWSVREASGYTF. For the CDR3, the DNA is TGTGCCAGCAGCTGGTCCGTTCGGGAGGCTAGTGGCTACACCTTC.

The rearrangement joins TRBV9 to TRBJ2-2; a weak D match, TRBD1 (6 bases). This CDR3 comprises 16 residues. The V end lost 0 bases, the J end lost 4 bases, and 13 bases lay between the germline ends. Germline V gene data show CDR1 as SGDLS and CDR2 as YYNGEE. CDR3 in amino acids: CASSVAGQMGTGELFF. CDR3 bases: TGTGCCAGCAGCGTAGCAGGACAGATGGGCACCGGGGAGCTGTTTTTT.

This CDR3 reads CASSPGTSGNEQFF. The CDR3 nucleotides read TGTGCCAGCAGCCCGGGGACTAGCGGCAATGAGCAGTTCTTC. The chain has TRBV7-2 and TRBJ2-1; 11 nucleotides match TRBD2. Per the germline V gene, CDR1 is SGHTA and CDR2 is FQGNSA. Trimming removed 5 bases from V and 6 bases from J; junction bases left unmatched: 3. The CDR3 is made up of 14 amino acids. The whole variable domain, filled in from reference TRBV7-2 and TRBJ2-1, reads GAGVSQSPSNKVTEKGKDVELRCDPISGHTALYWYRQSLGQGLEFLIYFQGNSAPDKSGLPSDRFSAERTGGSVSTLTIQRTQQEDSAVYLCASSPGTSGNEQFFGPGTRLTVL.

The chain has TRBV5-6 and TRBJ2-3; 9 bases match TRBD1. The CDR3 contains 15 residues. V lost 4 bases to trimming and J lost 2 bases; unmatched junction nucleotides: 5. CDR1 and CDR2 (germline): SGHDT, YYEEEE. The CDR3 loop reads CASSPDRGITDTQYF. The CDR3 DNA follows: TGTGCCAGCAGCCCGGACAGGGGAATCACAGATACGCAGTATTTT.

The chain carries TRBV6-5 and TRBJ1-1, with 7 bases aligning to TRBD1. This CDR3 is built from 14 residues. In germline, CDR1 is MNHEY, CDR2 SVGAGI. Unmatched junction bases numbered 7, after V lost 5 bases and J lost 4 bases. The CDR3 DNA sequence: TGTGCCAGCAGTCACAACAGGGGTGGCACTGAAGCTTTCTTT. It translates to CASSHNRGGTEAFF.

The CDR3 nucleotides are TGTGCCAGCAGTTTAACGGGGTACAATGAGCAGTTCTTC. Translating gives CASSLTGYNEQFF. This chain joins TRBV27 and TRBJ2-1; TRBD2 might be the D (5 bases). The CDR3 is 13 amino acids. V was cut by 2 bases and J by 4 bases, with 6 bases left in between. Germline CDR1 reads MNHEY; CDR2 reads SMNVEV (reference sequence).

The chain links TRBV6-1 to TRBJ1-4; TRBD1 is a possible D gene (6 bases). There are 14 residues in the CDR3. The V end was cut by 4 bases, the J end by 4 bases, with 10 bases between. Germline V gene data show CDR1 as MNHNS and CDR2 as SASEGT. CDR3 nucleotide sequence: TGTGCCAGCAGTGCCGGACAGATTAATGAAAAACTGTTTTTT. Protein sequence: CASSAGQINEKLFF.